The sequence of this T cell receptor (beta chain) was determined in a study of identical twins. No donor was unhealthy or non-Caucasian. Study-wide results and limits: Model-predicted out-of-frame TCR alpha sharing fell below observed values in monozygotic twins. Analyses based on zero insertions could be partly confounded by invariant MAIT and iNKT cells. Abundant beta clonotypes from cord blood had fewer insertions, unlike memory repertoires, which showed none.

Each CDR3 protein is one row after TCRdb ran MiXCR on the 5' RACE reads. Of 1.5 million to 2 million distinct CDR3 sequences listed, around a third are singletons. This clonotype was observed a few times. Antigen specificity is unknown. CDR1 is SGHRS, CDR2 YFSETQ, per germline. V trimming: 7 bases; J trimming: 6 bases; junction bases outside the gene matches: 12. CDR3 size: 15 residues. The clonotype comes from a newborn girl in good health. J is TRBJ2-4 and V is TRBV5-1; 8 bases agree with TRBD1. Sequenced sample: cord blood. The CDR3 sequence: CASRVDRGPRNIQYF. Written as DNA, the CDR3 is TGCGCCAGCCGAGTCGACAGGGGCCCAAGAAACATTCAGTACTTC.